These 2 T cell receptor beta chains came from one sample sequenced in a study of blood T cell repertoires in COVID-19. Generated by immunoSEQ multiplex PCR, the TCRdb table keeps only in-frame clones and is missing some. The sample contains about 40,000 clones, more than 75% of which appear only once. What was sequenced was peripheral blood. These receptors all stem from a human donor in a cohort sampled during active COVID-19.

V is TRBV5-1 and J is TRBJ2-1, with 7 bases that match TRBD2. V lost 4 bases and J lost 6; bases outside the gene matches: 19. The germline gives CDR1 SGHRS, CDR2 YFSETQ. The CDR3 is 18 amino acids. The CDR3 reads CASSPVSGDYWYGNEQFF. The DNA of the CDR3 is TGCGCCAGCAGCCCCGTGAGCGGGGATTATTGGTATGGCAATGAGCAGTTCTTC.

This chain joins TRBV18 and TRBJ2-7, with 11 nucleotides matching TRBD1. The length of the CDR3 is 17 residues. The germline V gene has CDR1 KGHSH and CDR2 LQKENI. Germline trimming cut 1 base from V and 3 bases from J; bases unmatched to any gene: 8. This CDR3 is CASSPRSTGTGGYEQYF. The DNA for the CDR3 is TGTGCCAGCTCACCACGAAGTACCGGGACAGGGGGCTACGAGCAGTACTTC.